This T cell receptor beta chain stems from a study of T cell repertoires in cytomegalovirus infection. The wider study: Public TCR beta signature analysis indicated the presence of both CMV infection and matching HLA type. General study results and limits: What dominated the ex vivo response were HLA-C-restricted CMV-specific TCR beta clonotypes. CMV carriers with the relevant HLA were identified by cumulative public TCR beta family frequency.

Remarks on this clonotype: Antigen specificity is unknown.

The germline V gene has CDR1 LNHDA and CDR2 SQIVND (reference sequence). CDR3 length: 15 residues. V shed 3 bases, J shed 2 bases, and the junction held 4 bases outside the gene matches. TCRdb re-analysed the reads in MiXCR, keeping a single row per CDR3 protein. The table records about 530,000 distinct CDR3 sequences, 26% of them present only once. The V call is TRBV19, the J call TRBJ2-5; 9 bases map to TRBD2. Sample: PBMCs. The clonotype originates from a human donor in good health (CMV status not recorded). Some clones in this sample may be carry-over from other donors' samples. The CDR3, as DNA: TGTGCCAGTAGTATCGGAGCGGGAGGTCAAGAGACCCAGTACTTC. It yields the protein CASSIGAGGQETQYF. The variable domain in full, completed from reference TRBV19 and TRBJ2-5, reads DGGITQSPKYLFRKEGQNVTLSCEQNLNHDAMYWYRQDPGQGLRLIYYSQIVNDFQKGDIAEGYSVSREKKESFPLTVTSAQKNPTAFYLCASSIGAGGQETQYFGPGTRLLVL.